The sequence of this T cell receptor (beta chain) was determined in a study of CXCR3-negative and CXCR3-positive naive CD8 T cells. Study-wide background: For each library, about 1.5 +/- 0.3 million TRB reads were obtained, some 130 million in total.

Subsets of CD8+ T cells were each sorted in triplicate at hundreds of thousands of cells apiece. The CDR3 is 14 residues long. Germline CDR1 SQVTM, CDR2 ANQGSEA. This clonotype is medium-sized by frequency. Its target is unknown. Points from the study as a whole: Memory CD8+ T cell repertoires were far less diverse than both naive subsets. Against CXCR3-negative naive cells, CXCR3-positive naive cells showed more hydrophobic TRB CDR3s.

The authors made the TRB cDNA libraries by 5' RACE using UMI labels. TCRdb re-called the 5' RACE reads, yielding one record per CDR3 amino acid sequence without DNA. The sample's table shows several thousand distinct CDR3 sequences. This rearrangement joins TRBV29-1 to TRBJ2-3; TCRdb outputs TRBD2, but without DNA this stays unchecked. The sequence derives from a human donor in good health. Some clones in this sample may be carry-over from other donors' samples. Source material: naive CXCR3- CD8+ T cells from blood. This sample's subset: CD45RO-CCR7+CD27+CD95- naive CD8+ T cells lacking CXCR3 (TNR3-). Here the CDR3 reads CSLYLAGEPDTQYF.